Below, 26 T cell receptor beta chains from the same sample are listed, as sequenced in a study of CD4 T cells in relation to SARS-CoV-2 and coronaviruses (dated by TCRdb to about 2021). CD4+ T cells from unexposed donors were collected before the COVID-19 pandemic (2011-2018). The library came from the immunoSEQ multiplex PCR assay. TCRdb obtained this table from immuneACCESS and retained in-frame rearrangements with V and J assigned. These tables miss some clones; where compared with another copy, unresolved V genes account for less than half of the shortfall, and the remainder is unexplained. The sample has some 69,000 clones on record, about 94% of them singletons. The biggest ten clones account for roughly 0.14% of the sample. The specimen sequenced was naive CD4+ T cells from PBMCs. The cell subset or site label of this sample denotes: naive CD4+ T cells isolated by negative enrichment. All receptors come from a human donor in good health.

The chain employs TRBV20-1 and TRBJ2-7; no reliable D call. From germline, CDR1 is DFQATT and CDR2 SNEGSKA (reference sequence). CDR3 length: 11 amino acids. V shed 1 base and J shed 5 bases, with 6 bases lying between them. The CDR3 region is CSARGANEQYF. The CDR3 nucleotides read TGCAGTGCTAGAGGGGCTAACGAGCAGTACTTC.

This chain uses TRBV9 with TRBJ1-1, with D perhaps TRBD1 (5 bases). V lost 0 bases and J 1 base, leaving 13 bases between the germline ends. Germline loops: CDR1 SGDLS, CDR2 YYNGEE. This CDR3 contains 16 residues. The DNA of the CDR3 is TGTGCCAGCAGCGTAGGGGGGGGGAGAGCGAACACTGAAGCTTTCTTT. This sequence encodes CASSVGGGRANTEAFF. Drawing the rest from reference TRBV9 and TRBJ1-1, the complete variable domain is DSGVTQTPKHLITATGQRVTLRCSPRSGDLSVYWYQQSLDQGLQFLIQYYNGEERAKGNILERFSAQQFPDLHSELNLSSLELGDSALYFCASSVGGGRANTEAFFGQGTRLTVV.

V usage is TRBV7-2 and J usage is TRBJ2-3; a possible D gene is TRBD2 (6 bases). The CDR3 totals 15 residues. Germline CDR1 and CDR2: SGHTA and FQGNSA. The V and J ends lost 10 bases and 0 bases respectively, with 17 bases between them. DNA of the CDR3: TGTGCCACCACGACGGGAGACAGAAGCACAGATACGCAGTATTTT. Its protein is CATTTGDRSTDTQYF. Filled out from reference TRBV7-2 and TRBJ2-3, the complete variable domain reads GAGVSQSPSNKVTEKGKDVELRCDPISGHTALYWYRQSLGQGLEFLIYFQGNSAPDKSGLPSDRFSAERTGGSVSTLTIQRTQQEDSAVYLCATTTGDRSTDTQYFGPGTRLTVL.

CDR3 residues: CASSTTGTADTQYF. CDR3 coding DNA: TGTGCCAGCAGCACAACAGGGACCGCAGATACGCAGTATTTT. The rearrangement joins TRBV5-6 to TRBJ2-3; maybe TRBD1 (6 bases). Germline assignment: CDR1 SGHDT and CDR2 YYEEEE. The CDR3 covers 14 residues. V was clipped by 4 bases and J by 4 bases, with 13 bases between them.

The J gene is TRBJ2-3, the V gene TRBV7-6; tentative D call: TRBD1 (5 bases). The CDR3 is 13 residues long. V dropped 6 bases and J dropped 7 bases, with 14 bases sitting between them. Germline loops: CDR1 SGHVS, CDR2 FNYEAQ. The CDR3 here is CASSSGADYTQYF. CDR3 sequence (DNA): TGTGCCAGCAGTAGTGGGGCCGATTATACGCAGTATTTT.

This chain links TRBV18 with TRBJ1-1; D might be TRBD1 (5 bases). The ends were cut back, 2 bases at V and 4 bases at J, with 11 bases in the middle. The V gene's germline CDR1 is KGHSH and CDR2 LQKENI. The CDR3 loop spans 14 amino acids. This chain's CDR3 is CASSPGQGGTEAFF. In nucleotides, the CDR3 is TGTGCCAGCTCACCAGGGCAGGGTGGCACTGAAGCTTTCTTT. Together with reference TRBV18 and TRBJ1-1, the CDR3 gives the full variable domain: NAGVMQNPRHLVRRRGQEARLRCSPMKGHSHVYWYRQLPEEGLKFMVYLQKENIIDESGMPKERFSAEFPKEGPSILRIQQVVRGDSAAYFCASSPGQGGTEAFFGQGTRLTVV.

The rearrangement uses TRBV11-2 and TRBJ2-1, with 8 bases identical to TRBD2. V shed 1 base and J 6 bases; nucleotides not matched to a gene: 5. The CDR3 loop spans 15 amino acids. CDR1 and CDR2 (germline): SGHAT, FQNNGV. The CDR3 nucleotides read TGTGCCAGCAGCTTAGCGGGAGGGAACGGCAATGAGCAGTTCTTC. As protein: CASSLAGGNGNEQFF.

The chain employs TRBV7-2 and TRBJ2-1, with D unresolved. V lost 5 bases and J lost 4, with 15 bases in between. The CDR3 is 15 amino acids. Germline assignment: CDR1 SGHTA and CDR2 FQGNSA. CDR3 sequence reads: CASSTRPEPYNEQFF. The DNA of the CDR3 is TGTGCCAGCAGCACACGACCCGAACCGTACAATGAGCAGTTCTTC.

The CDR3 spells CASSQDLGRGYETQYF. As DNA, the CDR3 is TGTGCCAGCAGCCAAGATCTGGGTCGGGGTTACGAGACCCAGTACTTC. This chain links TRBV4-2 with TRBJ2-5; TRBD2 is a possible D gene (5 bases). V dropped 0 bases and J dropped 5 bases, with 16 bases sitting between them. Germline lookup yields CDR1 LGHNA and CDR2 YNFKEQ. CDR3 length: 16 residues.

The chain carries TRBV5-1 and TRBJ2-7; 9 bases align to TRBD1. The CDR3 consists of 16 residues. V shed 2 bases and J 5 bases; nucleotides not matched to a gene: 11. From germline, CDR1 is SGHRS and CDR2 YFSETQ. The CDR3, as DNA: TGCGCCAGCAGCTTAAGTTCCGGGACAGGGAGCCACGAGCAGTACTTC. This gives the protein CASSLSSGTGSHEQYF.

The rearrangement uses TRBV2 and TRBJ2-5; possible D gene TRBD2, 5 bases. Trimming pared 8 bases from V and 6 bases from J, leaving 22 bases between. CDR1 and CDR2 from the germline V gene are SNHLY and FYNNEI. The CDR3 length is 15 residues. CDR3 in amino acids: CASLSFEGLRKTQYF. CDR3 in DNA: TGTGCCAGCCTTTCTTTTGAGGGCCTTAGAAAGACCCAGTACTTC. Supplemented by reference TRBV2 and TRBJ2-5, the full variable domain reads EPEVTQTPSHQVTQMGQEVILRCVPISNHLYFYWYRQILGQKVEFLVSFYNNEISEKSEIFDDQFSVERPDGSNFTLKIRSTKLEDSAMYFCASLSFEGLRKTQYFGPGTRLLVL.

The chain is built from TRBV7-9 and TRBJ1-2; TRBD1 aligns across 7 bases. This CDR3 contains 15 residues. Germline trimming cut 1 base from V and 5 bases from J; bases unmatched to any gene: 7. From germline, CDR1 is SEHNR and CDR2 FQNEAQ (reference sequence). CDR3 protein: CASSLVLARGYGYTF. Here the CDR3 DNA reads TGTGCCAGCAGCTTAGTCCTGGCCAGGGGGTATGGCTACACCTTC.

V and J are TRBV5-1 and TRBJ1-5, with D possibly TRBD1 on 5 matching bases. Deletions cut 2 bases from V and 4 bases from J, with 13 bases between. Per the germline V gene, CDR1 is SGHRS and CDR2 is YFSETQ. The CDR3 runs to 15 residues. For the CDR3, the DNA is TGCGCCAGCAGCTTTCTTGGGACCGAGAATCAGCCCCAGCATTTT. It encodes CASSFLGTENQPQHF.

V is TRBV9 and J is TRBJ2-3; 10 bases line up with TRBD1. Germline V gene sequence: CDR1 SGDLS, CDR2 YYNGEE. This CDR3 region has 16 residues. V shed 2 bases and J 3 bases; nucleotides not matched to a gene: 6. Here the CDR3 DNA reads TGTGCCAGCAGCGTGACAGGGGGCTATAGTACAGATACGCAGTATTTT. Its protein is CASSVTGGYSTDTQYF.

The chain's CDR3 is CASSLRTSGVYNEQFF. CDR3 DNA: TGTGCCAGCAGCTTACGGACTAGCGGGGTATACAATGAGCAGTTCTTC. The chain uses TRBV3-1 (or the pseudogene TRBV3-2) and TRBJ2-1; 12 nucleotides agree with TRBD2. The CDR3 is made up of 16 amino acids. Germline-derived CDR1 and CDR2 are LGHDT and YNNKEL (reference sequence). With 5 bases clipped from V and 4 bases from J, the junction kept 6 bases outside the gene matches.

This chain links TRBV5-1 with TRBJ1-1; 10 positions match TRBD1. Per the germline V gene, CDR1 is SGHRS and CDR2 is YFSETQ. The CDR3 is 16 amino acids. The J segment lost 4 bases and the V segment lost 4 bases, leaving 10 bases of the junction unmatched. Here the CDR3 reads CASSPGQGSIGTEAFF. CDR3 sequence (DNA): TGCGCCAGCAGCCCGGGACAGGGGAGCATTGGCACTGAAGCTTTCTTT.

The rearrangement uses TRBV19 and TRBJ2-5; D remains ambiguous. CDR1 and CDR2 from the germline V gene are LNHDA and SQIVND (reference sequence). CDR3 length equals 13 residues. V gave up 3 bases and J gave up 4 bases, with 9 bases separating them. In DNA, the CDR3 is TGTGCCAGTAGTATGGTCGGCCTAGAGACCCAGTACTTC. It is translated as CASSMVGLETQYF.

This chain uses TRBV28 with TRBJ1-1; perhaps TRBD1 as D (5 bases). The ends were cut back, 7 bases at V and 3 bases at J, with 15 bases in the middle. The CDR3 consists of 14 residues. CDR1 MDHEN and CDR2 SYDVKM come from the germline V gene. The CDR3, as DNA: TGTGCCAGCACTCGGGGGGGGATCGACACTGAAGCTTTCTTT. Amino acid sequence: CASTRGGIDTEAFF.

This chain joins TRBV11-3 and TRBJ1-5; the D is unclear. The CDR3 spans 15 residues. CDR1 and CDR2 (germline): SGHNT, YENEEA. Trimming cost V 1 base and J 0 bases, with 7 bases left between them. Here the CDR3 DNA reads TGTGCCAGCAGCTTAGTCCGATATAGCAATCAGCCCCAGCATTTT. It translates to CASSLVRYSNQPQHF.

The chain combines TRBV25-1 with TRBJ2-5, with D possibly matching TRBD2 (7 bases). Trimming left V 4 bases short and J 1 base short, with 10 bases between. The germline CDR1 and CDR2 sequences are MGHDK and SYGVNS. CDR3 length: 14 residues. CDR3 protein: CASSVGGPQETQYF. In DNA, the CDR3 is TGTGCCAGCAGTGTCGGGGGGCCCCAAGAGACCCAGTACTTC.

The rearrangement links TRBV30 to TRBJ2-3; 9 nucleotides match TRBD2. The V gene end was trimmed by 5 bases and the J gene end by 5 bases; junction bases not matched to a gene: 8. The CDR3 totals 14 residues. Germline loops: CDR1 GTSNPN, CDR2 SVGIG (reference sequence). The CDR3 region is CAWAIAGVGDTQYF. CDR3 in DNA: TGTGCCTGGGCTATAGCGGGAGTAGGAGATACGCAGTATTTT.

J is TRBJ2-7 and V is TRBV9; TRBD1 agrees at 12 bases. Trimming cost V 0 bases and J 4 bases; bases outside gene matches: 2. This CDR3 region has 15 residues. The V gene's germline CDR1 is SGDLS and CDR2 YYNGEE. CDR3 region: CASSVGDRGLYEQYF. The CDR3 bases are TGTGCCAGCAGCGTAGGGGACAGGGGGCTGTACGAGCAGTACTTC.

The chain recombines TRBV19 with TRBJ2-4, with 7 bases matching TRBD1. J gave up 0 bases and V 3 bases, and 14 bases lay outside the gene matches. This CDR3 is built from 19 residues. The germline V gene has CDR1 LNHDA and CDR2 SQIVND (reference sequence). The CDR3 DNA reads TGTGCCAGTAGTATTTCTTTCCCCGGGACAGCTTTAGCCAAAAACATTCAGTACTTC. This codes for CASSISFPGTALAKNIQYF.

The chain carries TRBV19 and TRBJ2-1; D remains ambiguous. The CDR3 runs 14 residues. The V gene's germline CDR1 is LNHDA and CDR2 SQIVND (reference sequence). Trimming took 1 base from V and 7 from J, leaving 11 bases between them. The CDR3 nucleotides read TGTGCCAGTAGTATAGGGGGTAGTAGAAATGAGCAGTTCTTC. Amino acid sequence: CASSIGGSRNEQFF. The complete variable domain, with remaining parts taken from reference TRBV19 and TRBJ2-1, reads DGGITQSPKYLFRKEGQNVTLSCEQNLNHDAMYWYRQDPGQGLRLIYYSQIVNDFQKGDIAEGYSVSREKKESFPLTVTSAQKNPTAFYLCASSIGGSRNEQFFGPGTRLTVL.

The table lists this clone with a count of one. V and J are TRBV7-2 and TRBJ2-1; 14 bases are shared with TRBD2. Germline CDR1 SGHTA, CDR2 FQGNSA. This CDR3 is built from 16 residues. The trim removed 1 base at V and 9 bases at J, leaving 5 bases unmatched. For the CDR3, the DNA is TGTGCCAGCAGCTTAGGGGGACTAGCGGGAGCTGTTGAGCAGTTCTTC. Translation: CASSLGGLAGAVEQFF.

The chain couples TRBV19 to TRBJ1-1, with 8 bases that match TRBD1. In germline, CDR1 is LNHDA, CDR2 SQIVND (reference sequence). With V trimmed by 5 bases and J by 4 bases, 3 bases remained unmatched. This CDR3 comprises 13 residues. CDR3 DNA: TGTGCCAGTAGTGTGGACAGGGTCACTGAAGCTTTCTTT. Translating gives CASSVDRVTEAFF.